This TCR beta chain was identified in a study of early T cells in non-severe SARS-CoV-2 infection. Overall study results and limits: VDJdb-based matching was biased toward anti-spike CD8 responses and missed private and CD4 specificities.

One entry per CDR3 protein, called by TCRdb with MiXCR from the 5' RACE reads. The sample has some 50,000 distinct CDR3 sequences; approximately 8% are singletons. Regarding this clonotype: The antigen is unknown.

The CDR3 covers 20 residues. The V gene end was trimmed by 7 bases and the J gene end by 2 bases; junction bases not matched to a gene: 23. Germline loops: CDR1 SNHLY, CDR2 FYNNEI. The receptor was derived from an adult who was a healthcare worker with PCR-confirmed SARS-CoV-2 infection or an uninfected control (not recorded which). The gene calls are TRBV2 and TRBJ2-7; 10 bases align to TRBD2. This specimen consisted of whole blood, obtained at baseline. The CDR3 sequence is CASTPGGLAHTQGYTYEQYF. The CDR3, as DNA: TGTGCCAGCACACCCGGGGGACTAGCGCATACCCAGGGATATACCTACGAGCAGTACTTC.